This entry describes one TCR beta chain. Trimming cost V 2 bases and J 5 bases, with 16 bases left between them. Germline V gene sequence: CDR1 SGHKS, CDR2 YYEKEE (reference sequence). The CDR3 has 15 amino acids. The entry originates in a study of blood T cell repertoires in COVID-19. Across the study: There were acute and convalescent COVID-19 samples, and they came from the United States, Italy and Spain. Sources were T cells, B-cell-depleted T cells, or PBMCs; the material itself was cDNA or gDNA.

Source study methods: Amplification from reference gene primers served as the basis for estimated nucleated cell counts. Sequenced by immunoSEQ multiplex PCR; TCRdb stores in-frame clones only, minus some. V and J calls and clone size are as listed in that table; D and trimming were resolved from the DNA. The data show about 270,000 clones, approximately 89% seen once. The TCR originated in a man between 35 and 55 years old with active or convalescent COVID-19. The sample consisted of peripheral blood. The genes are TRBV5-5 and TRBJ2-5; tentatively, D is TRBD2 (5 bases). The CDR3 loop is CASSLSAGLAETQYF. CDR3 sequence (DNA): TGTGCCAGCAGCTTATCGGCGGGCCTGGCGGAGACCCAGTACTTC.